This T cell receptor (beta chain) was profiled in a study of OX40 agonist ivuxolimab in advanced cancers. Findings of the study overall: Some of the lowest clonal expansion was seen in partial responders at 0.1-3.0 mg/kg.

Method: immunoSEQ multiplex PCR; TCRdb's copy keeps in-frame clones and lacks some. The repertoire consists of under 95,000 clones, with roughly 90% occurring once and the leading ten covering around 0.18%. Concerning this clone itself: Its antigen remains unidentified.

Autoimmune disease history or systemic immunosuppression excluded patients. This sample comprised CD4+ or CD8+ T cells sorted from blood, obtained in a trial of the OX40 agonist ivuxolimab. The sequence was obtained from an adult with an advanced solid tumor such as melanoma, head and neck, liver or kidney cancer.

CDR3 in amino acids: CASSSNSRDQPQHF. Here the CDR3 DNA reads TGTGCCAGCTCGTCGAATTCCCGGGACCAGCCCCAGCATTTT. V usage is TRBV18 and J usage is TRBJ1-5; weak D call: TRBD1 (5 bases). Germline CDR1 reads KGHSH; CDR2 reads LQKENI. The CDR3 has 14 amino acids. V lost 6 bases to trimming and J lost 7 bases, with 16 bases between them.